This T cell receptor (beta chain) came from a study of blood T cell repertoires in COVID-19. Whole-study context: Italy, Spain and the United States were the sources of the convalescent and acute COVID-19 samples.

Original processing notes: Amplification from reference gene primers served as the basis for estimated nucleated cell counts. Only in-frame clones appear in the TCRdb table, and some are missing; sequencing was by immunoSEQ multiplex PCR. The V and J calls and clone size come from that table; D and trimming were worked out from the DNA. The sample shows 150,000 to 200,000 clones, 75% to 90% of them seen only once. CDR1 is SGDLS and CDR2 is YYNGEE in the germline V gene. The V end lost 4 bases, the J end lost 0 bases, and 13 bases lay between the germline ends. The CDR3 covers 15 residues. The receptor was derived from a human donor with acute or convalescent COVID-19. The donor label of this sample is uncertain. The sequencing input was peripheral blood. V and J are TRBV9 and TRBJ1-1; possible D gene TRBD1, 6 bases. This CDR3 reads CASSPYWDMNTEAFF. The DNA for the CDR3 is TGTGCCAGCAGCCCATATTGGGACATGAACACTGAAGCTTTCTTT.